These 31 T cell receptor beta chains share one sample of origin, sequenced in a study of T-cell reconstitution after alpha-beta-depleted transplantation in children (dated by TCRdb to 2016 to 2017). Library generation was performed with PCR. The listed sequencing device is Illumina HiSeq 2500. TCR library preparation used molecular barcoding, with unique molecular identifiers applied to normalize quantification of the TCRbeta repertoire. Through fastp at Q25 and MiXCR, TCRdb rebuilt clones from the public reads, retaining in-frame beta chains. Entries that share a CDR3 protein sequence are merged under the most common genes and DNA. In all, the sample holds around 380,000 distinct CDR3 sequences, and 11% of those were seen once. About 5% of the sample rests with the top ten. Sample: PBMCs from the stem cell graft donor, taken from the stem cell graft. The receptors come from a human donor who donated a stem cell graft to a child with acute myeloid leukemia.

This chain connects TRBV12-3 or TRBV12-4 to TRBJ2-2; the match to TRBD2 covers 13 bases. CDR3 size: 17 residues. Unmatched junction bases numbered 7, after V lost 4 bases and J lost 5 bases. This CDR3 is CASSSGTSGIDTGELFF. The CDR3 DNA reads TGTGCCAGCAGTTCCGGGACTAGCGGGATCGATACCGGGGAGCTGTTTTTT.

The chain has TRBV19 and TRBJ2-5; the D gene is possibly TRBD2 (6 bases). The CDR3 length is 12 residues. Germline CDR1 reads LNHDA; CDR2 reads SQIVND (reference sequence). Trimming pared 6 bases from V and 4 bases from J, leaving 9 bases between. The DNA of the CDR3 is TGTGCCAGTAGAGGAGGGAGAGAGACCCAGTACTTC. This sequence encodes CASRGGRETQYF. Supplemented by reference TRBV19 and TRBJ2-5, the full variable domain reads DGGITQSPKYLFRKEGQNVTLSCEQNLNHDAMYWYRQDPGQGLRLIYYSQIVNDFQKGDIAEGYSVSREKKESFPLTVTSAQKNPTAFYLCASRGGRETQYFGPGTRLLVL.

The table lists this clonotype with a few counts. The chain uses TRBV9 and TRBJ1-1, with 7 bases lining up with TRBD1. The CDR3 runs to 13 residues. CDR1 is SGDLS, CDR2 YYNGEE, per germline. Trimming cost V 3 bases and J 10 bases; bases outside gene matches: 9. This chain's CDR3 is CASSGQGGDRAFF. Written as DNA, the CDR3 is TGTGCCAGCAGCGGACAGGGCGGGGACAGAGCTTTCTTT.

This clonotype was seen more than once but under ten times. The rearrangement uses TRBV5-1 and TRBJ2-1; TRBD1 matches 8 bases. The J segment lost 0 bases and the V segment lost 4 bases, leaving 6 bases of the junction unmatched. The CDR3 totals 16 residues. The germline CDR1 and CDR2 sequences are SGHRS and YFSETQ. CDR3 sequence: CASSVDRALSYNEQFF. CDR3 in DNA: TGCGCCAGCAGCGTGGACAGGGCCCTCTCCTACAATGAGCAGTTCTTC.

The sample holds many counts of this clonotype. DNA of the CDR3: TGTGCCAGCAGTGAGGACAGGAACTATGGCTACACCTTC. This codes for CASSEDRNYGYTF. This chain uses TRBV6-1 with TRBJ1-2, with 7 positions matching TRBD1. The CDR3 covers 13 residues. Germline CDR1 reads MNHNS; CDR2 reads SASEGT. With 3 bases clipped from V and 2 bases from J, the junction kept 0 bases outside the gene matches.

The rearrangement joins TRBV20-1 to TRBJ1-2, with D possibly being TRBD1 (5 bases). This CDR3 spans 10 amino acids. V was pared by 6 bases and J by 7 bases, with 9 bases between. Germline V gene lookup returns CDR1 DFQATT and CDR2 SNEGSKA (reference sequence). The CDR3 reads CSAGESGYTF. CDR3 DNA sequence: TGCAGTGCAGGGGAAAGTGGCTACACCTTC.

This clonotype was detected only a few times. V gene TRBV12-3 or TRBV12-4 combines with J gene TRBJ1-4; D might be TRBD1 (6 bases). The CDR3 extends over 15 amino acids. The V end lost 5 bases, the J end lost 3 bases, and 13 bases lay between the germline ends. CDR3 protein: CASSTSGAANEKLFF. The DNA of the CDR3 is TGTGCCAGCAGTACCTCGGGGGCCGCTAATGAAAAACTGTTTTTT.

This clonotype showed up just a few times. The chain combines TRBV30 with TRBJ1-1; perhaps TRBD1 as D (5 bases). The V gene lost 7 bases and the J gene lost 0 bases, with 18 bases spanning the gap. CDR3 length equals 15 residues. The V gene's germline CDR1 is GTSNPN and CDR2 SVGIG (reference sequence). Written as DNA, the CDR3 is TGTGCCTACTCGGGACCCAGGTTGATGAACACTGAAGCTTTCTTT. Encoded protein: CAYSGPRLMNTEAFF.

This clonotype has at least ten counts. The chain recombines TRBV29-1 with TRBJ2-5; D unclear. CDR1 and CDR2 (germline): SQVTM, ANQGSEA. The V and J ends lost 2 bases and 4 bases respectively, with 2 bases between them. This CDR3 has 10 amino acids. This CDR3 reads CSVEIETQYF. The CDR3 coding sequence is TGCAGCGTTGAAATAGAGACCCAGTACTTC.

The chain links TRBV29-1 to TRBJ2-1, with TRBD1 as a possible D gene (8 bases). The germline V gene encodes CDR1 SQVTM and CDR2 ANQGSEA. Trimming left V 8 bases short and J 3 bases short, with 14 bases between. The CDR3 consists of 13 residues. Here the CDR3 DNA reads TGCAGCTTAACAGGGGGGGGCTACAATGAGCAGTTCTTC. It codes for CSLTGGGYNEQFF.

This clonotype has more than one count but fewer than ten. The chain employs TRBV21-1 and TRBJ2-1; the table calls TRBD1, which could not be checked here. TRBV21-1 is noted as a pseudogene. The CDR3 sequence is 15 residues long. The CDR3 is CASSKVPSSYNEQFF. Written as DNA, the CDR3 is TGTGCCAGCAGCAAGGTCCCGAGCTCCTACAATGAGCAGTTCTTC.

This clonotype was counted ten times or more. This chain links TRBV29-1 with TRBJ2-1; D is uncertain. V gave up 4 bases and J gave up 6 bases, with 7 bases separating them. Germline CDR1 reads SQVTM; CDR2 reads ANQGSEA. This CDR3 is built from 11 residues. CDR3 loop: CSVASSNEQFF. CDR3 coding DNA: TGCAGCGTTGCAAGCTCCAATGAGCAGTTCTTC.

The CDR3 coding sequence is TGTGCCAGCAGACGACCGAGTTTGGGGGAGACCCAGTACTTC. Translating gives CASRRPSLGETQYF. The chain couples TRBV2 to TRBJ2-5, with D unresolved. This CDR3 is built from 14 residues. CDR1 and CDR2 (germline): SNHLY, FYNNEI. Deletions cut 6 bases from V and 5 bases from J, with 16 bases between.

V and J are TRBV10-3 and TRBJ1-5; 10 bases are a match to TRBD1. J lost 4 bases, V lost 8 bases, and 2 bases had no gene match. Germline-derived CDR1 and CDR2 are ENHRY and SYGVKD. The CDR3 has 13 residues. This chain's CDR3 is CAIGQGENQPQHF. DNA of the CDR3: TGTGCCATCGGACAGGGGGAAAATCAGCCCCAGCATTTT.

There are many counts of this clonotype. The V call is TRBV2, the J call TRBJ2-3; TRBD2 matches at 7 bases. CDR1 SNHLY and CDR2 FYNNEI come from the germline V gene. This CDR3 spans 14 amino acids. The ends lost 3 bases at V and 2 bases at J; junction bases unmatched: 2. The CDR3 sequence: CASSELAVTDTQYF. The CDR3 DNA reads TGTGCCAGCAGTGAGCTAGCGGTCACAGATACGCAGTATTTT.

This clonotype appeared a few times. This chain's CDR3 is CASSPRTDFVEQYF. DNA for the CDR3: TGTGCCAGCAGCCCCCGAACGGATTTCGTCGAGCAGTACTTC. This chain connects TRBV7-2 to TRBJ2-7; D gene ambiguous. CDR1 and CDR2 (germline): SGHTA, FQGNSA. The V end lost 5 bases, the J end lost 6 bases, and 17 bases lay between the germline ends. The CDR3 consists of 14 residues.

In its sample, this clonotype was seen many times. The genes are TRBV20-1 and TRBJ2-5; 8 nucleotides align to TRBD2. This CDR3 comprises 16 residues. V shed 0 bases and J 5 bases; nucleotides not matched to a gene: 11. The germline V gene has CDR1 DFQATT and CDR2 SNEGSKA (reference sequence). The CDR3 DNA follows: TGCAGTGCTAGAGATCTCCGGTCTAGCGGGCGGGAGACCCAGTACTTC. It codes for CSARDLRSSGRETQYF.

This clonotype occurred many times. The chain is built from TRBV5-1 and TRBJ2-1; 8 positions match TRBD2. The CDR3 is 15 residues long. J was trimmed by 6 bases and V by 1 base; bases with no gene match: 6. Germline CDR1 reads SGHRS; CDR2 reads YFSETQ. The CDR3 DNA sequence: TGCGCCAGCAGCTTGATGACGGGGGGGCCCAATGAGCAGTTCTTC. As protein: CASSLMTGGPNEQFF.

This clonotype occurred many times. The chain links TRBV7-2 to TRBJ2-7; 7 bases match TRBD2. J gave up 12 bases and V 4 bases, and 6 bases lay outside the gene matches. Germline lookup yields CDR1 SGHTA and CDR2 FQGNSA. There are 11 residues in the CDR3. The CDR3 spells CASSSQGGWYF. The CDR3 DNA reads as TGTGCCAGCAGCTCGCAGGGAGGGTGGTACTTC.

This clonotype was detected a few times. The chain carries TRBV7-9 and TRBJ1-5, with 11 bases lining up with TRBD1. After removal of 4 bases from V and 7 bases from J, the junction contained 6 bases not matched to a gene. This CDR3 has 15 residues. Looked up from germline, CDR1 is SEHNR and CDR2 is FQNEAQ (reference sequence). The CDR3 is CASSSGGTGGQPQHF. CDR3 nucleotides: TGTGCCAGCAGCTCTGGCGGGACAGGGGGACAGCCCCAGCATTTT.

The rearrangement links TRBV3-1 to TRBJ2-3, with D unresolved. With 0 bases removed from V and 1 base from J, the gap between germline ends came to 14 bases. The CDR3 runs 17 residues. The germline gives CDR1 LGHDT, CDR2 YNNKEL (reference sequence). CDR3 nucleotides: TGTGCCAGCAGCCAAGATCGGCCGGGCGGAGGCACAGATACGCAGTATTTT. This sequence encodes CASSQDRPGGGTDTQYF.

This chain joins TRBV6-5 and TRBJ2-3; D perhaps matches TRBD1 (6 bases). V lost 5 bases, J lost 6 bases, and 12 bases lay in between. Germline V gives CDR1 MNHEY, CDR2 SVGAGI. The CDR3 covers 13 residues. CDR3 in amino acids: CASSPQGQDTQYF. The CDR3 nucleotides are TGTGCCAGCAGTCCACAGGGCCAGGATACGCAGTATTTT.

In this sample, this clonotype turned up many times. V usage is TRBV10-3 and J usage is TRBJ2-3, with 8 bases matching TRBD2. The CDR3 spans 14 residues. J lost 4 bases, V lost 7 bases, and 7 bases had no gene match. Per the germline V gene, CDR1 is ENHRY and CDR2 is SYGVKD. This chain's CDR3 is CAIMERGSADTQYF. CDR3 DNA: TGTGCCATCATGGAGCGGGGGTCGGCAGATACGCAGTATTTT.

This clonotype was observed at least ten times. This chain uses TRBV11-2 with TRBJ2-7; 7 bases line up with TRBD2. CDR1 and CDR2 (germline): SGHAT, FQNNGV. V lost 0 bases, J lost 6 bases, and 8 bases stayed unmatched. The length of the CDR3 is 15 residues. The CDR3 here is CASSLDGGRGGEQYF. CDR3 DNA: TGTGCCAGCAGCTTAGATGGTGGGAGGGGAGGCGAGCAGTACTTC.

This clonotype was seen more than once but under ten times. The chain uses TRBV20-1 and TRBJ2-2; 7 bases are a match to TRBD1. The CDR3 sequence is 16 residues long. V lost 0 bases and J lost 4; bases outside the gene matches: 8. Per the germline V gene, CDR1 is DFQATT and CDR2 is SNEGSKA (reference sequence). The CDR3 bases are TGCAGTGCTAGAGATGGCGCTACAGGGGTCACCGGGGAGCTGTTTTTT. Its protein product is CSARDGATGVTGELFF.

V is TRBV20-1 and J is TRBJ2-1; TRBD2 matches at 9 bases. With V trimmed by 6 bases and J by 8 bases, 11 bases remained unmatched. This CDR3 region has 14 residues. Germline CDR1 is DFQATT and CDR2 is SNEGSKA (reference sequence). The CDR3 reads CSAPRAGGPDEQFF. The CDR3 region has the DNA TGCAGTGCCCCCCGGGCGGGGGGGCCGGATGAGCAGTTCTTC.

This sequence joins TRBV20-1 and TRBJ2-7, with D possibly matching TRBD2 (5 bases). V lost 0 bases to trimming and J lost 5 bases, with 14 bases between them. Per germline, CDR1 DFQATT and CDR2 SNEGSKA (reference sequence). The CDR3 loop spans 14 amino acids. The CDR3 protein is CSARDPRSSDEQYF. Written as DNA, the CDR3 is TGCAGTGCTAGAGATCCTCGGAGTAGCGACGAGCAGTACTTC.

This clonotype was counted at least ten times. The J gene is TRBJ2-5, the V gene TRBV5-1, with D perhaps TRBD1 (6 bases). This CDR3 has 13 amino acids. The V gene lost 2 bases and the J gene lost 3 bases, with 8 bases spanning the gap. Germline values: CDR1 SGHRS, CDR2 YFSETQ. The DNA for the CDR3 is TGCGCCAGCAGCTTATGGACAGAAGAGACCCAGTACTTC. It encodes CASSLWTEETQYF.

This clonotype has a count of ten or more. The chain combines TRBV18 with TRBJ1-1, with 9 bases lining up with TRBD1. In germline, CDR1 is KGHSH, CDR2 LQKENI. Trimming at V came to 2 bases and at J to 5 bases, leaving 12 bases not matched to a gene. This CDR3 is built from 17 residues. The DNA of the CDR3 is TGTGCCAGCTCACCAGGGGCGGGGACAGGGACGAAAACTGAAGCTTTCTTT. Protein product: CASSPGAGTGTKTEAFF.

This clonotype turned up a few times. The gene calls are TRBV7-2 and TRBJ1-4; 7 bases fit TRBD1. With V trimmed by 5 bases and J by 7 bases, 13 bases remained unmatched. Germline CDR1 and CDR2: SGHTA and FQGNSA. CDR3 length equals 16 residues. Written as DNA, the CDR3 is TGTGCCAGCAGCGCGGATGTGACAGGGAGGGCTGAAAAACTGTTTTTT. Amino acids: CASSADVTGRAEKLFF.

This clonotype was recorded at least ten times. The J gene is TRBJ2-7, the V gene TRBV7-2, with 8 bases fitting TRBD2. The CDR3 consists of 14 residues. V lost 4 bases to trimming and J lost 4 bases; unmatched junction nucleotides: 6. Germline loops: CDR1 SGHTA, CDR2 FQGNSA. The CDR3 loop reads CASSWSSGVYEQYF. In DNA, the CDR3 is TGTGCCAGCAGCTGGAGTAGCGGGGTTTACGAGCAGTACTTC.